A single sample is the source of the 15 T cell receptor beta chains below, sequenced in a study of CD4 and CD8 cells across lung adenocarcinoma regions. TCRdb re-analysed the PCR reads in MiXCR, keeping a single row per CDR3 protein. The profile shows some 3,500 distinct CDR3 sequences, 50% to 75% of them singletons. Sample: CD4+ T cells from the margin of a lung tumor. The receptors come from a female donor with lung adenocarcinoma. The CD4 and CD8 labels of this study may be unreliable.

Relative to its sample, this clonotype is large (0.1 to 1%). The gene calls are TRBV6-1 and TRBJ2-1; TRBD1 matches 9 bases. The V gene's germline CDR1 is MNHNS and CDR2 SASEGT. This CDR3 has 13 residues. This chain's CDR3 is CVLCGTGLHEQFF. The CDR3 DNA reads TGTGTTCTTTGCGGGACAGGGCTTCATGAGCAGTTCTTC.

The J gene is TRBJ1-1, the V gene TRBV11-3; unclear D gene. The ends were cut back, 5 bases at V and 1 base at J, with 11 bases in the middle. CDR1 and CDR2 from the germline V gene are SGHNT and YENEEA. CDR3 length: 14 amino acids. As DNA, the CDR3 is TGTGCCAGCAGCGACTCGGGCGCGAACACTGAAGCTTTCTTT. This codes for CASSDSGANTEAFF.

This chain joins TRBV27 and TRBJ2-4; D possibly corresponds to TRBD2 (6 bases). The J call is uncertain, as TRBJ2-7 better fits the DNA end. The CDR3 loop spans 15 amino acids. Germline CDR1 is MNHEY and CDR2 is SMNVEV (reference sequence). This chain's CDR3 is CASSPQTSQSYEQYF. Here the CDR3 DNA reads TGTGCCAGCAGTCCCCAGACTAGTCAGAGCTACGAGCAGTACTTC.

The rearrangement links TRBV7-3 to TRBJ2-4, with D possibly TRBD1 on 5 matching bases. This CDR3 spans 11 amino acids. Germline loops: CDR1 SGHTA, CDR2 FQGTGA. The V gene lost 5 bases and the J gene lost 13 bases, with 12 bases spanning the gap. CDR3 amino acids: CASSQGAEQYF. The CDR3 coding sequence is TGTGCCAGCAGCCAAGGGGCGGAGCAGTACTTC.

Only a few counts were recorded for this clonotype. This chain joins TRBV6-5 and TRBJ2-7; D call uncertain. This CDR3 comprises 15 residues. V was cut by 2 bases and J by 6 bases, with 17 bases left in between. CDR1 MNHEY and CDR2 SVGAGI come from the germline V gene. Written as DNA, the CDR3 is TGTGCCAGCAGTTACGGTCGACACATAGCTTTCGAGCAGTACTTC. Translating it yields CASSYGRHIAFEQYF.

V usage is TRBV10-1 and J usage is TRBJ2-2; D is uncertain. Trimming left V 8 bases short and J 0 bases short, with 16 bases between. This CDR3 is 16 amino acids long. Looked up from germline, CDR1 is WNHNN and CDR2 is SYGVQD (reference sequence). The CDR3 bases are TGCGCCAGCCAAAAAACAAGCAGCGCGAACACCGGGGAGCTGTTTTTT. This sequence encodes CASQKTSSANTGELFF.

The genes are TRBV6-1 and TRBJ2-1; TRBD2 agrees at 10 bases. Germline CDR1 is MNHNS and CDR2 is SASEGT. The CDR3 is 15 residues long. J gave up 2 bases and V 5 bases, and 3 bases lay outside the gene matches. The CDR3 DNA reads TGTGCCAGCAGTCGGACTAGCGGTCCCTACAATGAGCAGTTCTTC. Its translation is CASSRTSGPYNEQFF.

The chain uses TRBV25-1 and TRBJ1-5, with D hard to call. CDR3 length: 12 residues. Germline CDR1 and CDR2: MGHDK and SYGVNS. The V end was cut by 5 bases, the J end by 9 bases, with 11 bases between. CDR3 coding DNA: TGTGCCAGCAGTCGTCCATTAGGGCCCCAGCATTTT. Translated, it gives CASSRPLGPQHF.

The CDR3 DNA reads TGTGCCAGCAGCTTCGGGGCGGGGGCCTTAAAAACCGGGGAGCTGTTTTTT. This sequence encodes CASSFGAGALKTGELFF. The chain is built from TRBV11-3 and TRBJ2-2; perhaps TRBD2 as D (7 bases). V was clipped by 3 bases and J by 5 bases, with 19 bases between them. Germline-derived CDR1 and CDR2 are SGHNT and YENEEA. The CDR3 runs 17 residues.

CDR3 in amino acids: CASSTQGSGSPLHF. CDR3 DNA sequence: TGTGCCAGCAGCACACAGGGTTCAGGTTCACCCCTCCACTTT. V gene TRBV7-9 combines with J gene TRBJ1-6; a possible D gene is TRBD1 (6 bases). Trimming left V 5 bases short and J 9 bases short, with 14 bases between. Germline-derived CDR1 and CDR2 are SEHNR and FQNEAQ (reference sequence). The CDR3 is 14 amino acids.

V is TRBV11-3 and J is TRBJ2-7; TRBD2 matches at 7 bases. CDR1 is SGHNT and CDR2 is YENEEA in the germline V gene. The CDR3 has 14 residues. Losses at the gene ends were 6 bases for V and 0 bases for J; bases not matched to a gene: 5. The DNA of the CDR3 is TGTGCCAGCAGACCCTTAGCGGGCTCCTACGAGCAGTACTTC. Its protein is CASRPLAGSYEQYF.

The V gene is TRBV10-1, the J gene TRBJ2-3; the D gene is possibly TRBD2 (7 bases). The V gene's germline CDR1 is WNHNN and CDR2 SYGVQD (reference sequence). The CDR3 has 12 amino acids. V was cut by 8 bases and J by 5 bases, with 11 bases left in between. The CDR3: CASRGGEDTQYF. The CDR3 nucleotides are TGCGCCAGCCGCGGGGGCGAAGATACGCAGTATTTT.

This rearrangement joins TRBV7-2 to TRBJ1-1, with 7 bases lining up with TRBD1. The CDR3 sequence is 14 residues long. Germline V gives CDR1 SGHTA, CDR2 FQGNSA. V gave up 5 bases and J gave up 5 bases; unmatched junction bases: 8. Here the CDR3 reads CASSTRQGRTEAFF. The DNA for the CDR3 is TGTGCCAGCAGCACCCGACAGGGAAGAACTGAAGCTTTCTTT.

This clonotype is labeled as large (0.1 to 1%). The chain employs TRBV10-2 and TRBJ1-1; D is unresolved. The length of the CDR3 is 13 residues. Germline V gives CDR1 WSHSY, CDR2 SAAADI. Trimming left V 6 bases short and J 1 base short, with 9 bases between. DNA for the CDR3: TGCGCCAGCAGCGTAGACTGGAACACTGAAGCTTTCTTT. This encodes CASSVDWNTEAFF.

The rearrangement uses TRBV6-5 and TRBJ2-2, with 11 bases that match TRBD2. Germline CDR1 reads MNHEY; CDR2 reads SVGAGI. This CDR3 comprises 17 residues. The V segment lost 0 bases and the J segment 2 bases; nucleotides outside the gene matches: 2. CDR3 in DNA: TGTGCCAGCAGTTACTCGGGACTAGCGGCTAACACCGGGGAGCTGTTTTTT. Translation gives CASSYSGLAANTGELFF.